This TCR beta chain came from a study of blood T cell repertoires in COVID-19. Across about two dozen US areas, participants ranged in age from about 18 to 100 years. V lost 8 bases to trimming and J lost 0 bases, with 11 bases between them. Germline assignment: CDR1 SEHNR and CDR2 FQNEAQ (reference sequence). The CDR3 spans 14 residues. Sequenced by immunoSEQ multiplex PCR; TCRdb stores in-frame clones only, minus some. The sample includes about 430,000 clones, around nine tenths of them seen just once. Sequences were obtained from PBMCs or T cells enriched from blood (not recorded which). The sequence was obtained from a woman in her twenties or thirties with acute COVID-19. This chain joins TRBV7-9 and TRBJ1-3, with D unresolved. The CDR3 protein is CASDRGSSGNTIYF. CDR3 DNA sequence: TGTGCCAGCGACCGAGGGAGCTCTGGAAACACCATATATTTT.